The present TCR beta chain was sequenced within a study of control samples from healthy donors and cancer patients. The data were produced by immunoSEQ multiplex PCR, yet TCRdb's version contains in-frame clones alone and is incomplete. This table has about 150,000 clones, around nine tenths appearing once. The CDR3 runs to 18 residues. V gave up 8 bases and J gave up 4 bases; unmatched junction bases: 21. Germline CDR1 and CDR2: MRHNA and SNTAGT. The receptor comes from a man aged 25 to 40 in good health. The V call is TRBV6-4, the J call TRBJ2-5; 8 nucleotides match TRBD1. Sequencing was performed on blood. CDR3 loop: CASYRLYIQGARGETQYF. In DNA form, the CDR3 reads TGTGCCAGCTATCGGTTATATATTCAGGGGGCGAGAGGAGAGACCCAGTACTTC.